One sample yielded the 14 T cell receptor beta chains listed below, sequenced in a study of T cell changes during pregnancy in multiple sclerosis. The repertoire was sequenced with immunoSEQ multiplex PCR; TCRdb's copy has only in-frame clones and lacks some. The table includes around 24,000 clones, 86% detected once. The input for sequencing was CD8+ T cells from peripheral blood mononuclear cells, taken in the first trimester of pregnancy. All receptors derive from a female donor in good health, enrolled as a control in a pregnancy study.

This chain connects TRBV5-4 to TRBJ1-2; 10 positions agree with TRBD1. CDR1 is SGHNT and CDR2 is YYREEE in the germline V gene (reference sequence). The junction had 9 bases not matched to a gene; V was cut back by 2 bases and J by 8 bases. There are 15 residues in the CDR3. The DNA of the CDR3 is TGTGCCAGCAGCTTCATGGGGACAGGGGAGGTCGGCTACACCTTC. Its translation is CASSFMGTGEVGYTF.

Written as DNA, the CDR3 is TGTGCCAGCAGCCCCCAGGTGGGCAGGGAGGAATATGGCTACACCTTC. Its protein product is CASSPQVGREEYGYTF. The chain carries TRBV7-9 and TRBJ1-2; perhaps TRBD1 as D (5 bases). With 5 bases removed from V and 5 bases from J, the gap between germline ends came to 21 bases. Germline V CDR1 and CDR2: SEHNR, FQNEAQ (reference sequence). This CDR3 has 16 amino acids.

The chain has TRBV11-2 and TRBJ2-3, with 9 bases that match TRBD1. This CDR3 region has 15 residues. Germline V lookup: CDR1 SGHAT, CDR2 FQNNGV. J was trimmed by 2 bases and V by 2 bases; bases with no gene match: 2. The CDR3 sequence is CASSLWDRDTDTQYF. The CDR3 region has the DNA TGTGCCAGCAGCTTATGGGACAGGGACACAGATACGCAGTATTTT.

The genes are TRBV28 and TRBJ2-5, with 9 bases matching TRBD1. J lost 9 bases, V lost 5 bases, and 10 bases had no gene match. This CDR3 has 14 residues. Germline CDR1 and CDR2: MDHEN and SYDVKM. The CDR3 nucleotides are TGTGCCAGCAGTCCCTCAACAGGGGGCAGGGCCCAGTACTTC. Its translation: CASSPSTGGRAQYF.

V usage is TRBV4-3 and J usage is TRBJ1-4; D might be TRBD1 (6 bases). Germline V lookup: CDR1 LGHNA, CDR2 YSLEER. Trimming removed 5 bases at V and 5 bases at J, with 18 bases between. The CDR3 runs 16 residues. CDR3 bases: TGCGCCAGCAGCGGCCACACGGGACATCTAAATGAAAAACTGTTTTTT. Translating it yields CASSGHTGHLNEKLFF.

The J gene is TRBJ1-2, the V gene TRBV5-4; possible D gene TRBD1, 5 bases. V lost 0 bases and J 3 bases, leaving 15 bases between the germline ends. The CDR3 is 16 residues long. The germline V gene has CDR1 SGHNT and CDR2 YYREEE (reference sequence). DNA for the CDR3: TGTGCCAGCAGCTTGGCTTCGGCAGGGCTCTACTATGGCTACACCTTC. Its translation is CASSLASAGLYYGYTF.

The CDR3 protein is CASREEADTQYF. DNA of the CDR3: TGTGCCAGCAGGGAGGAGGCAGATACGCAGTATTTT. The V call is TRBV6-4, the J call TRBJ2-3; perhaps TRBD2 as D (5 bases). Germline V gene sequence: CDR1 MRHNA, CDR2 SNTAGT. The CDR3 loop spans 12 amino acids. The V and J ends lost 6 bases and 4 bases respectively, with 8 bases between them.

In DNA, the CDR3 is TGTGCCAGCAGTGAGCGGGACAGGCTATATAGCAATCAGCCCCAGCATTTT. Amino acids: CASSERDRLYSNQPQHF. The chain links TRBV6-1 to TRBJ1-5, with 8 bases fitting TRBD1. V shed 3 bases, J shed 0 bases, and the junction held 7 bases outside the gene matches. This CDR3 is built from 17 residues. Germline CDR1 MNHNS, CDR2 SASEGT.

This chain connects TRBV13 to TRBJ2-1, with TRBD2 matching over 15 bases. The trim removed 5 bases at V and 0 bases at J, leaving 8 bases unmatched. Germline assignment: CDR1 PRHDT and CDR2 FYEKMQ (reference sequence). CDR3 length: 19 residues. CDR3 amino acids: CASSDGLAGGMSSYNEQFF. The CDR3 region has the DNA TGTGCCAGCAGCGACGGACTAGCGGGGGGGATGAGCTCCTACAATGAGCAGTTCTTC.

V gene TRBV29-1 combines with J gene TRBJ1-1, with 11 bases lining up with TRBD1. Germline CDR1 is SQVTM and CDR2 is ANQGSEA. The junction had 7 bases not matched to a gene; V was cut back by 4 bases and J by 0 bases. The CDR3 runs 16 residues. The CDR3 region is CSVVQDRGRMNTEAFF. For the CDR3, the DNA is TGCAGCGTTGTACAGGACAGGGGGCGAATGAACACTGAAGCTTTCTTT.

The chain combines TRBV27 with TRBJ2-5, with D unclear. Trimming pared 5 bases from V and 0 bases from J, leaving 13 bases between. Germline CDR1 and CDR2: MNHEY and SMNVEV (reference sequence). This CDR3 spans 15 amino acids. The CDR3 is CASSPLSRYQETQYF. CDR3 DNA: TGTGCCAGCAGTCCTTTGAGCAGGTACCAAGAGACCCAGTACTTC.

This chain connects TRBV29-1 to TRBJ2-7, with TRBD1 matching over 9 bases. V lost 6 bases, J lost 3 bases, and 6 bases stayed unmatched. Germline CDR1 is SQVTM and CDR2 is ANQGSEA. This CDR3 is 13 amino acids long. For the CDR3, the DNA is TGCAGCGTACCGGGACAGGGTAACTACGAGCAGTACTTC. This codes for CSVPGQGNYEQYF.

V usage is TRBV6-4 and J usage is TRBJ2-2; possibly TRBD1 for D (6 bases). This CDR3 spans 15 amino acids. Trimming stripped 0 bases from V and 5 bases from J, with 10 bases between. Germline values: CDR1 MRHNA, CDR2 SNTAGT. The DNA of the CDR3 is TGTGCCAGCAGTGACTCTGCAGGGGCGACCGGGGAGCTGTTTTTT. This encodes CASSDSAGATGELFF.

This chain connects TRBV4-3 to TRBJ2-4, with TRBD1 identical over 8 bases. This CDR3 contains 17 residues. Trimming took 2 bases from V and 6 from J; bases not matched to a gene: 12. Per the germline V gene, CDR1 is LGHNA and CDR2 is YSLEER. CDR3 amino acids: CASSQKPTGEDGNIQYF. CDR3 coding DNA: TGCGCCAGCAGCCAAAAACCGACAGGGGAGGATGGAAACATTCAGTACTTC.